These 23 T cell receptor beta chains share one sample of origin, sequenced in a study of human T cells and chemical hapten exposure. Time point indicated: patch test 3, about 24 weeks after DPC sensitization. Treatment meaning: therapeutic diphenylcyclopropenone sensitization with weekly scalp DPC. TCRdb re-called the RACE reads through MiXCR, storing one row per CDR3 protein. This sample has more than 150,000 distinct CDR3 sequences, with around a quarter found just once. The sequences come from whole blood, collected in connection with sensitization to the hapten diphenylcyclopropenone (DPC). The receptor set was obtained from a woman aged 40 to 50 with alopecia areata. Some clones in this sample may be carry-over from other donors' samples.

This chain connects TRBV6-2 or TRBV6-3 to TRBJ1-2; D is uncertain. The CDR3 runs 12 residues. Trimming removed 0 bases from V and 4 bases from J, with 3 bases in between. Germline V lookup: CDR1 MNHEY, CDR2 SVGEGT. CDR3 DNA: TGTGCCAGCAGTTACTCAACCTATGGCTACACCTTC. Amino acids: CASSYSTYGYTF.

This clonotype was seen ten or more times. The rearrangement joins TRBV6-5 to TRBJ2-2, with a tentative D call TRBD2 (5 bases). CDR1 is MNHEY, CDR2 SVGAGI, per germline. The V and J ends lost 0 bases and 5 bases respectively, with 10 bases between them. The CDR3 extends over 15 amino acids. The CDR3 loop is CASSYSPGLTGELFF. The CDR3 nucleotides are TGTGCCAGCAGTTACTCACCCGGACTGACCGGGGAGCTGTTTTTT.

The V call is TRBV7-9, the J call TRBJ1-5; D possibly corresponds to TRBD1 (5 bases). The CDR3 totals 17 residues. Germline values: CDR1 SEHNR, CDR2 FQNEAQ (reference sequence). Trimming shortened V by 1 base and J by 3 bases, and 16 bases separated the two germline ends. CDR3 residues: CASSLGGSSIDNQPQHF. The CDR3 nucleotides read TGTGCCAGCAGCTTAGGGGGCTCGAGCATTGACAATCAGCCCCAGCATTTT. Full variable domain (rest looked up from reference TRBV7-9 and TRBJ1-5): DTGVSQNPRHKITKRGQNVTFRCDPISEHNRLYWYRQTLGQGPEFLTYFQNEAQLEKSRLLSDRFSAERPKGSFSTLEIQRTEQGDSAMYLCASSLGGSSIDNQPQHFGDGTRLSIL.

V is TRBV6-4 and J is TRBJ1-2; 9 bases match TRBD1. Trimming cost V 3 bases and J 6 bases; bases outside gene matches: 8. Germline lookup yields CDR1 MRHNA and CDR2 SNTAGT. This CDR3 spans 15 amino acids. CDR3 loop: CASSETGTGTDGYTF. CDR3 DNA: TGTGCCAGCAGTGAGACCGGGACAGGGACGGATGGCTACACCTTC.

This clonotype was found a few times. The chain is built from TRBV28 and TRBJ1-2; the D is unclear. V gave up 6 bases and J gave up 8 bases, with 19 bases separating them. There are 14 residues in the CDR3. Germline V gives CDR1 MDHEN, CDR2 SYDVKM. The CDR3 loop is CASSPLYSLRGYTF. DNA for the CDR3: TGTGCCAGCAGCCCCCTTTACTCCCTGCGGGGCTACACCTTC.

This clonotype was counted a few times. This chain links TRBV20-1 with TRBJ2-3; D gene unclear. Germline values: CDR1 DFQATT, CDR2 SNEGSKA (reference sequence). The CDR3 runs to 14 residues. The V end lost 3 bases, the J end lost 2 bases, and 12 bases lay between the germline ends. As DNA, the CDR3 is TGCAGTGCTAGCGGGCTCGTATCCACAGATACGCAGTATTTT. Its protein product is CSASGLVSTDTQYF.

CDR3 DNA: TGTGCCAGCAGTTACTCGCCCAGGGGTCAAGAGACCCAGTACTTC. It encodes CASSYSPRGQETQYF. V is TRBV6-6 and J is TRBJ2-5, with D perhaps matching TRBD1 (6 bases). The CDR3 spans 15 residues. Germline lookup yields CDR1 MNHNY and CDR2 SVGAGI (reference sequence). The ends were cut back, 0 bases at V and 2 bases at J, with 10 bases in the middle.

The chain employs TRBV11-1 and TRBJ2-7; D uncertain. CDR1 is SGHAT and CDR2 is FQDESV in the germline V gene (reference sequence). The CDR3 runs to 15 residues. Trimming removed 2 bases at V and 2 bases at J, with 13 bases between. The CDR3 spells CASSLNLGSTYEQYF. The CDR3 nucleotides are TGTGCCAGCAGCTTAAACCTTGGCAGCACCTACGAGCAGTACTTC.

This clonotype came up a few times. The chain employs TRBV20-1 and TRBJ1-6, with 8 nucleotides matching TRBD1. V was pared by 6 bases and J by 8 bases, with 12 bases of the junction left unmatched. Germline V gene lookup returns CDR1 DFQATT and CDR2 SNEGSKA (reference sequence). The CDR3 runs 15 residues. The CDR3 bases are TGCAGTGCGCCCGGGACAGGATTCCTTTATTCACCCCTCCACTTT. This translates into CSAPGTGFLYSPLHF.

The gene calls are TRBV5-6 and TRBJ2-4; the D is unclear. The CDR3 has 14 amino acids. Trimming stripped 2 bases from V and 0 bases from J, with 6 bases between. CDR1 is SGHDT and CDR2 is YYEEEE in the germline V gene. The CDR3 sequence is CASSFMAAKNIQYF. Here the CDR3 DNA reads TGTGCCAGCAGCTTCATGGCAGCCAAAAACATTCAGTACTTC.

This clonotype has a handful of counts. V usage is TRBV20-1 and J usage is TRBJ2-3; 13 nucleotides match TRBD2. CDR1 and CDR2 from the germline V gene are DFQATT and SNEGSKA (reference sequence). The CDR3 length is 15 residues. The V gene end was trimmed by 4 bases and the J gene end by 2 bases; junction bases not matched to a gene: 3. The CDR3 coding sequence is TGCAGTGCTACCGGGACTAGCGGGATCACAGATACGCAGTATTTT. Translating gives CSATGTSGITDTQYF.

The CDR3 DNA follows: TGTGCCAGCAGCTTAGCGGGAGGGCGCGAGCAGTACTTC. Translating it yields CASSLAGGREQYF. V gene TRBV5-6 combines with J gene TRBJ2-7; 10 bases align to TRBD2. This CDR3 region has 13 residues. Germline CDR1 reads SGHDT; CDR2 reads YYEEEE. Trimming took 2 bases from V and 6 from J; bases not matched to a gene: 2.

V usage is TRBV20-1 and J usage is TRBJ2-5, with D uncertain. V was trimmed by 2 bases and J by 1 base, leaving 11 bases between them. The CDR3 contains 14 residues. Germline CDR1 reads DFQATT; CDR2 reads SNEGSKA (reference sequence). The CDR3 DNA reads TGCAGTGCTAGACCTCGCAGCATCCAAGAGACCCAGTACTTC. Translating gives CSARPRSIQETQYF.

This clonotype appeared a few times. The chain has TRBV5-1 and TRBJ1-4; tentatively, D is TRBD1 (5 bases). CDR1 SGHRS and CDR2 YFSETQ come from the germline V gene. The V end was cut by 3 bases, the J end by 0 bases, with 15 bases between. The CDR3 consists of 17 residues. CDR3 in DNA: TGCGCCAGCAGCTGGGGACCGGGGACGGCAACTAATGAAAAACTGTTTTTT. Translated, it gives CASSWGPGTATNEKLFF. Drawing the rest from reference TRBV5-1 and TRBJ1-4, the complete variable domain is KAGVTQTPRYLIKTRGQQVTLSCSPISGHRSVSWYQQTPGQGLQFLFEYFSETQRNKGNFPGRFSGRQFSNSRSEMNVSTLELGDSALYLCASSWGPGTATNEKLFFGSGTQLSVL.

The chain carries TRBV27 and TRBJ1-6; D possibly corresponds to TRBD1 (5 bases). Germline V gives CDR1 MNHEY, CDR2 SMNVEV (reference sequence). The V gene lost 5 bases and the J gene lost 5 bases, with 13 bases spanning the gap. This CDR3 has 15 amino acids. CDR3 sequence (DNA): TGTGCCAGCAGTCGGTCGGGACCGAATAATTCACCCCTCCACTTT. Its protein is CASSRSGPNNSPLHF.

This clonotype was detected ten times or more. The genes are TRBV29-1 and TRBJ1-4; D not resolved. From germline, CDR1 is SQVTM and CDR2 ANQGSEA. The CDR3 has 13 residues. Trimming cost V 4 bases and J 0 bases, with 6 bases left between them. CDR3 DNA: TGCAGCGTTGTACTACCAACTAATGAAAAACTGTTTTTT. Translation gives CSVVLPTNEKLFF.

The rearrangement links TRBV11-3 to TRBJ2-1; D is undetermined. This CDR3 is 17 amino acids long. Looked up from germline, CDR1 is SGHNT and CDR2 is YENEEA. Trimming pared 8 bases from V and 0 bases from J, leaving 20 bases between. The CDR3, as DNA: TGTGCCAGCTCCCCCCACCCGCGGTGGAGCTCCTACAATGAGCAGTTCTTC. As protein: CASSPHPRWSSYNEQFF.

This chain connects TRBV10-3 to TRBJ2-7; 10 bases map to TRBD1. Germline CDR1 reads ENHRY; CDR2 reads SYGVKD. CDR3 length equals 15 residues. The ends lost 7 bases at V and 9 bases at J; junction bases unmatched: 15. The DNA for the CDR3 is TGTGCCATCACTCCGTCCGGGACAGGGGTACGAGGGCAGTACTTC. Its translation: CAITPSGTGVRGQYF.

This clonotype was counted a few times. CDR3 sequence: CASSQANTIYF. The DNA for the CDR3 is TGTGCCAGCAGTCAAGCGAACACCATATATTTT. V is TRBV6-2 or TRBV6-3 and J is TRBJ1-3; no definite D call. Germline CDR1 MNHEY, CDR2 SVGEGT. V was trimmed by 5 bases and J by 7 bases, leaving 6 bases between them. The CDR3 is 11 amino acids.

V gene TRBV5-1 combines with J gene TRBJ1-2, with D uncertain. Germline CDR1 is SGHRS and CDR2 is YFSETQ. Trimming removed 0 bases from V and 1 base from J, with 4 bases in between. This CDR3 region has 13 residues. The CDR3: CASSLEDNYGYTF. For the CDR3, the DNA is TGCGCCAGCAGCTTGGAGGATAACTATGGCTACACCTTC.

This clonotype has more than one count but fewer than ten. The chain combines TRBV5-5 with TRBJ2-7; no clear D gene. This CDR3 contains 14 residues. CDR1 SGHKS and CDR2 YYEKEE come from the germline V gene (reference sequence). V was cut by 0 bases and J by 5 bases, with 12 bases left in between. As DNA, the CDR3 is TGTGCCAGCAGCTTGGAAGTAGTGAGGAACGAGCAGTACTTC. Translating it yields CASSLEVVRNEQYF.

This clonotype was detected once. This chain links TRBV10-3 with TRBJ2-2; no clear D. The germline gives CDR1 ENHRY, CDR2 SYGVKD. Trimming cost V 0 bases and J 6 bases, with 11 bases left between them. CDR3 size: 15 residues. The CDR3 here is CAISESGPPAGELFF. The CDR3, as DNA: TGTGCCATCAGTGAGTCTGGACCGCCCGCCGGGGAGCTGTTTTTT.

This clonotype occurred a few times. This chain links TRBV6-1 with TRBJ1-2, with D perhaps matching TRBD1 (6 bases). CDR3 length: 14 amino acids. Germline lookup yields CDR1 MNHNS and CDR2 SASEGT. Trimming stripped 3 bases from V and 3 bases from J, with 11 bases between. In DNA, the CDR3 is TGTGCCAGCAGTGAGGGGTGGGGGCACTATGGCTACACCTTC. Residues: CASSEGWGHYGYTF.